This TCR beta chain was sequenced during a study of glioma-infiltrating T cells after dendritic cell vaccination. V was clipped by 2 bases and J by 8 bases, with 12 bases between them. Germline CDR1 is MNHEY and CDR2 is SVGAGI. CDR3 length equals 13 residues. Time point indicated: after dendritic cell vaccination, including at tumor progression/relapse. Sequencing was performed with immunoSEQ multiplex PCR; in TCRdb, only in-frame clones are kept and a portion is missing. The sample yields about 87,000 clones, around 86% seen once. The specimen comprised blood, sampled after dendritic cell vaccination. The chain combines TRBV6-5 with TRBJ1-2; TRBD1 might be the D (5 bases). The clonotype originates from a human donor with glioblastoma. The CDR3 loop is CASSYLDSDGYTF. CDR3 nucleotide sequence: TGTGCCAGCAGTTACCTCGACAGCGACGGCTACACCTTC.